What follows is one T cell receptor beta chain and its context. Its antigen remains unidentified. Only in-frame clones appear in the TCRdb table, and some are missing; sequencing was by immunoSEQ multiplex PCR. The sample has 67,000 or so clones; 88% are singletons. The source of the sample is a study of OX40 agonist ivuxolimab in advanced cancers. Study-level information: Among those treated, three patients had partial responses, one with hepatocellular carcinoma and two with cutaneous melanoma. Study conclusions and caveats: Circulating CD4+ and CD8+ T cells showed clonal expansion by week 6 at 0.1 to 3.0 mg/kg. The investigators did not determine what antigen specificity the expanded peripheral T cells had.

The timepoints at which blood was sampled were baseline, cycle 4 day 1, and cycle 7 day 1. This specimen was CD4+ or CD8+ T cells sorted from blood, taken in a trial of the OX40 agonist ivuxolimab. This TCR derives from an adult with an advanced solid tumor such as melanoma, head and neck, liver or kidney cancer.

The CDR3 loop is CASSVDPSGSPMEEQYF. CDR3 DNA: TGTGCCAGCAGCGTAGATCCTAGCGGGAGCCCCATGGAAGAGCAGTACTTC. The chain has TRBV9 and TRBJ2-7; 10 bases line up with TRBD2. Germline V gives CDR1 SGDLS, CDR2 YYNGEE. The CDR3 is 17 residues long. V trimming: 0 bases; J trimming: 7 bases; junction bases outside the gene matches: 13. The entire variable domain, with the rest obtained from reference TRBV9 and TRBJ2-7, is as follows: DSGVTQTPKHLITATGQRVTLRCSPRSGDLSVYWYQQSLDQGLQFLIQYYNGEERAKGNILERFSAQQFPDLHSELNLSSLELGDSALYFCASSVDPSGSPMEEQYFGPGTRLTVT.